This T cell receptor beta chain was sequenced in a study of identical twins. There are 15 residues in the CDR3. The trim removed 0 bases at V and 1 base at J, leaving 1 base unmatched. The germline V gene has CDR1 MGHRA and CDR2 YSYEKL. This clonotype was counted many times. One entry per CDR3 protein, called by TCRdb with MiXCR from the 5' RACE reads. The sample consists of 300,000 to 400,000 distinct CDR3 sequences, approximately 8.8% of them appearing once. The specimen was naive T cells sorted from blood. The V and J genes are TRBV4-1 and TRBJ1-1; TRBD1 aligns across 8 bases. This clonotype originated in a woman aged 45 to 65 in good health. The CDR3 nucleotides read TGCGCCAGCAGCCAAGACGACAGGGGGAACACTGAAGCTTTCTTT. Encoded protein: CASSQDDRGNTEAFF.